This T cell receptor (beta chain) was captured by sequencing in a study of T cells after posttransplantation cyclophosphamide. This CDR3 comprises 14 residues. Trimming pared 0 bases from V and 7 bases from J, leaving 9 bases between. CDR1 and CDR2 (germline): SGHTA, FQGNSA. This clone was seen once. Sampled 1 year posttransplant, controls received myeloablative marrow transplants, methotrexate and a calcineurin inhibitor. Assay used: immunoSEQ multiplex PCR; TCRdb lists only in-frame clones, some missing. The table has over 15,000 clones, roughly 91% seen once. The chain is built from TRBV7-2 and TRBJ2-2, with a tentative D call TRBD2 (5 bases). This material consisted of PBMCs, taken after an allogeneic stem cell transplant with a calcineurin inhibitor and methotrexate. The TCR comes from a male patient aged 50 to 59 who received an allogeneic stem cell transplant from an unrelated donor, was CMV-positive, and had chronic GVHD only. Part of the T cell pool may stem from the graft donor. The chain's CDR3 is CASSLARGSGELFF. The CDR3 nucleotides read TGTGCCAGCAGCTTAGCGCGTGGGAGCGGGGAGCTGTTTTTT.